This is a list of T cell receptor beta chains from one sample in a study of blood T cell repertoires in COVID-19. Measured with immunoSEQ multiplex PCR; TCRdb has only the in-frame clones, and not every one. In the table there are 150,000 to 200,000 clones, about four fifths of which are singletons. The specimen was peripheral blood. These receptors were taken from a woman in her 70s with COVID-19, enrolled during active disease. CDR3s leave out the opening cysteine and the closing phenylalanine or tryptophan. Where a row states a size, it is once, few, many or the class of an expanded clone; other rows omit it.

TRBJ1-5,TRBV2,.,ASRHSRPHFRDNLNQPQH
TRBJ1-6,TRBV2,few,ASSDRGVSSYNSPLH
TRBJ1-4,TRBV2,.,ASGRGDVGEKLF
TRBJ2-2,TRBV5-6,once,ASRPSWGGPNTGELF
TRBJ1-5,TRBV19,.,ASNPGQGSGNQPQH
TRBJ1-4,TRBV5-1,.,ASSLAPLIGGANEKLF
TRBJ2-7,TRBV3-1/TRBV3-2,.,ASSQDRARGRSYEQY
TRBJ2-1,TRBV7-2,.,ASSLGQGIGNEQF
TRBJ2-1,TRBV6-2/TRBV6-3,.,ASSRYTSGSYNEQF
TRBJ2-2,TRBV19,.,ASSIDRGGYTGELF
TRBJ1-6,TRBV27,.,ASKGPDTHNSPLH
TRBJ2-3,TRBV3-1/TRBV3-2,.,ASRQRDTQY
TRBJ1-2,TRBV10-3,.,AIKEFSRQGAYGYT
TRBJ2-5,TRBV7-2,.,ASSPRRGGGQETQY
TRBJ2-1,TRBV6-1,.,ASSATTAYSSYNEQF
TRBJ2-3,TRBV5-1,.,ASSWKGYEDTQY
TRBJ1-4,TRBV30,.,AWSIGQEEKLF
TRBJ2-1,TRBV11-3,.,ASSPQGNNNEQF
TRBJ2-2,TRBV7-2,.,ASSQAWGRVTGELF
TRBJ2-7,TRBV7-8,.,ASSLEYSSLFEQY
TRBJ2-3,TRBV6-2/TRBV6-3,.,ASSSGPGPQGDTQY
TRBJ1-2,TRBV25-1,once,ASGGGVNYGYT
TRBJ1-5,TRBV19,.,ASSRQDNQPQH
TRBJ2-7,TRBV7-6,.,ASSLAGTTDYEQY
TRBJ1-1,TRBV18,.,ASSPTGVAEAF
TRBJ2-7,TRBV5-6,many,ASSKTGNRYEQY
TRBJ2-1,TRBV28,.,ASSFPLGVKMF
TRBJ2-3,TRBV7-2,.,ASSVRGGGAPTDTQY
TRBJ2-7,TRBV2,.,VQPSLVEPGYEQY
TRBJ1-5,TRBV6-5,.,ASSYSRQGSNQPQH
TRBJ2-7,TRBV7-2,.,ASSSSGRSVDEQY
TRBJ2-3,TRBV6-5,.,ASSYSVQATDTQY
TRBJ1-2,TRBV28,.,ASIDQGANYGYT
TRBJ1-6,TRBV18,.,ASSPFRQGDLHSPLH
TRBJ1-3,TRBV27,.,ASTSLQRGSGNTIY
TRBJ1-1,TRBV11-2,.,ASSRQGGDTEAF
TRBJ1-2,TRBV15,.,ATSRDLTVRGYT
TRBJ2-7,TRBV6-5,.,ASSTPGSYEQY
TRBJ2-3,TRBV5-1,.,ASSFGERTDTQY
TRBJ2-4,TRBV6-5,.,ASSYGREGAKNIQY
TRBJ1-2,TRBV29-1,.,SVRQDGYT
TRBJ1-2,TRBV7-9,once,ASSLVGTGYYT
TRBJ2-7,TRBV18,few,ASSQGLPTSYEQY
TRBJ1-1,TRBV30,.,AWSRLTEAF
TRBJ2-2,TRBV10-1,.,ASSPAHRVNGRAGELF
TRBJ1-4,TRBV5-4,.,ASSPGQFGTNEKLF
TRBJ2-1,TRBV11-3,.,ASSLGDNEQF
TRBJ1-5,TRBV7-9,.,ASSLTTGRSQPQH
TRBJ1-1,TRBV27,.,ASSLSRQGTEAF
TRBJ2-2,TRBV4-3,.,ASSQETSGNTGELF